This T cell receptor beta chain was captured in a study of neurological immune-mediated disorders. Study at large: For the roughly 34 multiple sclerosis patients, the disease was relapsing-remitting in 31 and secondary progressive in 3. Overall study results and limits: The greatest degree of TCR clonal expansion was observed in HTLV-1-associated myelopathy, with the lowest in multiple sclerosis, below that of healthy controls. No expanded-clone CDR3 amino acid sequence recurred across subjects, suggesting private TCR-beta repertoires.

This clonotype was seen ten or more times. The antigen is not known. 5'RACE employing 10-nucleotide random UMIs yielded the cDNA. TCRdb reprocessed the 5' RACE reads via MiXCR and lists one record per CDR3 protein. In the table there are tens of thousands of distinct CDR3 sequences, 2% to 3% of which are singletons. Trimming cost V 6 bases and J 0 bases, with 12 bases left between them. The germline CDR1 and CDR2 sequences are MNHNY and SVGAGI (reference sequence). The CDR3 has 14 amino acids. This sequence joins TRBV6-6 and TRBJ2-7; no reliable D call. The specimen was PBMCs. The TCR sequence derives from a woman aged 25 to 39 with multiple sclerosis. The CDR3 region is CASRGVVSSYEQYF. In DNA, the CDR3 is TGTGCCAGCAGAGGAGTAGTAAGCTCCTACGAGCAGTACTTC.